Listed below are T cell receptor beta chains from one sample, sequenced in a study of blood T cell repertoires in COVID-19. The method was immunoSEQ multiplex PCR; TCRdb's version includes in-frame clones alone and lacks a portion of them. The sample carries 150,000 to 180,000 clones, roughly 89% recorded once. The sequencing input was peripheral blood. The receptors shown here come from a man aged 50 or older with acute or convalescent COVID-19. CDR3s include the opening cysteine and the closing phenylalanine or tryptophan. The order of the fields is clone size, J gene, CDR3 length, D gene, V gene, CDR3 protein, CDR3 DNA. D genes are given only for firm matches. Clone size is not always given. Where it is, it says once, few, many or a class for expanded clones.

>-|TRBJ2-7|12|TRBD1|TRBV27
CASSLTGAEQYF
TGTGCCAGCAGTCTGACAGGGGCCGAGCAGTACTTC
>-|TRBJ2-3|16|TRBD2|TRBV20-1
CSASGGGRGGTDTQYF
TGCAGTGCTAGTGGTGGGGGGAGGGGTGGCACAGATACGCAGTATTTT
>-|TRBJ1-2|15|TRBD1|TRBV11-2
CASSLVPRTGFGYTF
TGTGCCAGCAGCTTAGTTCCCCGGACAGGGTTTGGCTACACCTTC
>-|TRBJ2-3|18|TRBD2|TRBV7-2
CASSLAGAAGSFTDTQYF
TGTGCCAGCAGCTTAGCTGGGGCAGCGGGGAGCTTCACAGATACGCAGTATTTT
>-|TRBJ1-4|15|TRBD1|TRBV18
CASSRTGTENEKLFF
TGTGCCAGCTCACGAACCGGGACAGAGAATGAAAAACTGTTTTTT
>-|TRBJ1-5|16|TRBD1|TRBV28
CASSLSTQGARQPQHF
TGTGCCAGCAGTTTGTCAACCCAGGGGGCTAGGCAGCCCCAGCATTTT
>-|TRBJ1-1|15|TRBD1|TRBV19
CASRKSGQGNTEAFF
TGTGCCAGTAGGAAATCGGGACAGGGAAACACTGAAGCTTTCTTT
>-|TRBJ1-5|15|-|TRBV7-2
CASSYLTGGNQPQHF
TGTGCCAGCAGCTACTTGACGGGGGGCAATCAGCCCCAGCATTTT
>once|TRBJ1-3|17|-|TRBV27
CASSLFPGGGSGNTIYF
TGTGCCAGCAGTTTGTTTCCTGGGGGGGGATCTGGAAACACCATATATTTT
>-|TRBJ2-4|14|-|TRBV30
CAWNPGVSQGIQYF
TGTGCCTGGAACCCAGGAGTCTCGCAGGGCATTCAGTACTTC
>few|TRBJ1-2|16|-|TRBV24-1
CATSPQGLVANYGYTF
TGTGCCACCTCCCCCCAGGGGCTGGTAGCTAACTATGGCTACACCTTC
>-|TRBJ2-7|16|-|TRBV4-1
CASSQDGTGRYYEQYF
TGCGCCAGCAGCCAAGATGGTACGGGTCGGTACTACGAGCAGTACTTC
>-|TRBJ1-6|15|-|TRBV6-6
CASSYGEFVDSPLHF
TGTGCCAGCAGTTACGGGGAGTTCGTCGATTCACCCCTCCACTTT
>-|TRBJ2-7|13|-|TRBV28
CASSYSGEREQYF
TGTGCCAGCAGTTACAGCGGAGAACGCGAGCAGTACTTC
>-|TRBJ2-1|17|TRBD1|TRBV28
CASTTSLWTGGYNEQFF
TGTGCCAGCACTACCTCCTTGTGGACAGGGGGGTACAATGAGCAGTTCTTC
>-|TRBJ2-2|16|TRBD2|TRBV19
CASSQAAGVGAGELFF
TGTGCCAGTAGTCAGGCAGCGGGAGTTGGTGCCGGGGAGCTGTTTTTT
>-|TRBJ2-3|15|-|TRBV5-1
CASSPRDSDTDTQYF
TGCGCCAGCAGCCCCCGGGACTCTGACACAGATACGCAGTATTTT